Detailed here is one T cell receptor (beta chain). This record comes from a study of OX40 agonist ivuxolimab in advanced cancers. Using immunoSEQ multiplex PCR, the repertoire was profiled, and TCRdb retains in-frame clones only, with some absent. The sample consists of approximately 76,000 clones, approximately 85% of them appearing once. This CDR3 is 15 amino acids long. Germline V gene data show CDR1 as SGDLS and CDR2 as YYNGEE. V lost 0 bases, J lost 6 bases, and 14 bases lay in between. The chain has TRBV9 and TRBJ2-3, with D perhaps given as TRBD1 or TRBD2 (5 bases each). The source of this sequence is an adult with an advanced solid tumor such as melanoma, head and neck, liver or kidney cancer. The input for sequencing was CD4+ or CD8+ T cells sorted from blood, taken in a trial of the OX40 agonist ivuxolimab. The CDR3 region has the DNA TGTGCCAGCAGCGTAGCTGGGGACCCCCTGGATACGCAGTATTTT. As protein: CASSVAGDPLDTQYF.